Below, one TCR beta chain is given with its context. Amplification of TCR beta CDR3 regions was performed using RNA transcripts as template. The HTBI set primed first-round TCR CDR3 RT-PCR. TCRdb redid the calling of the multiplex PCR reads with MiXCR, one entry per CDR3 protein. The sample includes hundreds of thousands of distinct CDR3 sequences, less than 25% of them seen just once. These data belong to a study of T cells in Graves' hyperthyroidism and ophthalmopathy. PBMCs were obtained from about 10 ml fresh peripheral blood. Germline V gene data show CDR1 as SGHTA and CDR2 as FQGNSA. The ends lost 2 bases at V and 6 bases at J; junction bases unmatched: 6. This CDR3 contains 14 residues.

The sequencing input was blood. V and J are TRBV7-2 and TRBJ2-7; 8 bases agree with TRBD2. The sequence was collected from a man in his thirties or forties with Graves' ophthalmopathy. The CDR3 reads CASSLTGTRVEQYF. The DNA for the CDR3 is TGTGCCAGCAGCTTAACAGGGACTAGGGTCGAGCAGTACTTC.